This TCR beta chain comes out of a study of T cell repertoires in cytomegalovirus infection. Across the study: It was the public TCR beta signatures that indicated both CMV infection and matching HLA type.

TCRdb reprocessed the reads with MiXCR, giving one entry per CDR3 protein. This table has fewer than 200,000 distinct CDR3 sequences, approximately 19% appearing once. CDR3 length: 17 residues. The germline V and J ends were trimmed by 2 bases and 4 bases, with 19 bases remaining between them. Per germline, CDR1 SEHNR and CDR2 FQNEAQ (reference sequence). This clonotype was seen a handful of times. The antigen remains unidentified. The study's findings and limits: Predominance within the ex vivo response was attributable to HLA-C-restricted CMV-specific TCR beta clonotypes. Cumulated frequencies of public TCR beta families served to identify carriers of CMV plus the relevant HLA.

This chain joins TRBV7-9 and TRBJ2-3; D possibly corresponds to TRBD1 (5 bases). Sequences were obtained from PBMCs. This TCR came from a human donor in good health (CMV status not recorded). Some clones in this sample may be carry-over from other donors' samples. The CDR3 DNA is TGTGCCAGCAGCTTAATGCCCCCAGGTGGGGCGGCAGATACGCAGTATTTT. It specifies CASSLMPPGGAADTQYF.